This record looks at one T cell receptor beta chain sequence and its context. This may stem from a read error, because a much larger clone lies one nucleotide away. This sample is part of a study of T cells in Graves' hyperthyroidism and ophthalmopathy. The investigators amplified TCR beta CDR3 regions from RNA transcripts. Researchers ran a first-round RT-PCR on the TCR CDR3 using the HTBI primer set. TCRdb itself ran the multiplex PCR reads through MiXCR, one entry per CDR3 protein. The sample lists about 350,000 distinct CDR3 sequences, approximately 15% occurring once. Germline V gene data show CDR1 as DFQATT and CDR2 as SNEGSKA (reference sequence). The CDR3 loop spans 12 amino acids. Trimming removed 5 bases from V and 6 bases from J, with 13 bases in between.

V gene TRBV20-1 combines with J gene TRBJ2-5; tentative D call: TRBD1 (6 bases). The sequence came from a woman in her twenties or thirties with Graves' hyperthyroidism. The sample taken for sequencing was blood. CDR3 sequence (DNA): TGCAGTGCTGGACACCAGGGGAAGACCCAGTACTTC. Protein: CSAGHQGKTQYF.